These 18 T cell receptor beta chains were sequenced from one sample in a study of stem cell transplantation in POMP-related autoinflammatory disease. Generated by immunoSEQ multiplex PCR, the TCRdb table keeps only in-frame clones and is missing some. The sample has approximately 2,200 clones, around 90% seen once. The source material was Tregs from PBMCs, sampled after stem cell transplantation. The receptors come from a human patient with POMP-related autoinflammation and immune dysregulation (PRAID). Some T cells may be provided by the graft donor.

The genes are TRBV3-1 (or the pseudogene TRBV3-2) and TRBJ1-5; D is unresolved. This CDR3 contains 14 residues. V was clipped by 5 bases and J by 5 bases, with 13 bases between them. From germline, CDR1 is LGHDT and CDR2 YNNKEL (reference sequence). CDR3 sequence reads: CASSAVVHHQPQHF. The CDR3 coding sequence is TGTGCCAGCAGCGCAGTGGTTCATCATCAGCCCCAGCATTTT.

The chain is built from TRBV19 and TRBJ1-2; 8 nucleotides match TRBD1. CDR1 and CDR2 (germline): LNHDA, SQIVND (reference sequence). The CDR3 is 16 residues long. V lost 4 bases and J lost 0; bases outside the gene matches: 7. The CDR3: CASSNLRQGSNYGYTF. The CDR3, as DNA: TGTGCCAGTAGTAACCTCCGACAGGGGTCTAACTATGGCTACACCTTC. Full variable domain (rest looked up from reference TRBV19 and TRBJ1-2): DGGITQSPKYLFRKEGQNVTLSCEQNLNHDAMYWYRQDPGQGLRLIYYSQIVNDFQKGDIAEGYSVSREKKESFPLTVTSAQKNPTAFYLCASSNLRQGSNYGYTFGSGTRLTVV.

This rearrangement joins TRBV29-1 to TRBJ2-7; the match to TRBD1 covers 10 bases. With V trimmed by 5 bases and J by 3 bases, 7 bases remained unmatched. CDR1 is SQVTM and CDR2 is ANQGSEA in the germline V gene. The CDR3 is 14 amino acids. CDR3 DNA: TGCAGCGTTACCGGGACAGGGGATCTCTACGAGCAGTACTTC. It translates to CSVTGTGDLYEQYF.

This clone appeared once. The chain combines TRBV18 with TRBJ1-3, with 7 bases fitting TRBD1. V gave up 4 bases and J gave up 0 bases; unmatched junction bases: 9. The germline V gene has CDR1 KGHSH and CDR2 LQKENI. The CDR3 totals 17 residues. For the CDR3, the DNA is TGTGCCAGCTCACTCTCGGTAGGGACAGTCTCTGGAAACACCATATATTTT. It translates to CASSLSVGTVSGNTIYF.

This clone occurred a few times. This chain links TRBV5-1 with TRBJ1-1; D is perhaps TRBD1 (6 bases). In germline, CDR1 is SGHRS, CDR2 YFSETQ. The V end lost 4 bases, the J end lost 6 bases, and 13 bases lay between the germline ends. This CDR3 comprises 13 residues. CDR3 sequence: CASSRPEGAEAFF. In nucleotides, the CDR3 is TGCGCCAGCAGCCGCCCGGAGGGGGCTGAAGCTTTCTTT.

This chain connects TRBV2 to TRBJ1-1; D may be TRBD1 (5 bases). The ends were cut back, 6 bases at V and 4 bases at J, with 15 bases in the middle. The CDR3 consists of 14 residues. Germline V gene sequence: CDR1 SNHLY, CDR2 FYNNEI. CDR3 loop: CASRPTRGGTEAFF. The CDR3 nucleotides read TGTGCCAGCAGGCCCACGCGTGGGGGCACTGAAGCTTTCTTT.

This clone was seen a few times. The chain is built from TRBV5-6 and TRBJ1-2; no clear D. The CDR3 spans 12 residues. Between the trimmed V and J ends, which lost 4 bases and 3 bases, there was a span of 7 bases. CDR1 is SGHDT and CDR2 is YYEEEE in the germline V gene. This CDR3 is CASSPGDYGYTF. As DNA, the CDR3 is TGTGCCAGCAGCCCCGGGGACTATGGCTACACCTTC.

V and J are TRBV19 and TRBJ2-3; D perhaps matches TRBD2 (6 bases). There are 15 residues in the CDR3. V was trimmed by 0 bases and J by 1 base, leaving 8 bases between them. The V gene's germline CDR1 is LNHDA and CDR2 SQIVND (reference sequence). As DNA, the CDR3 is TGTGCCAGTAGTATAGATCGACTAGGCACAGATACGCAGTATTTT. It specifies CASSIDRLGTDTQYF.

The gene calls are TRBV5-5 and TRBJ2-7; the D is unclear. This CDR3 comprises 11 residues. Germline CDR1 reads SGHKS; CDR2 reads YYEKEE (reference sequence). The V end was cut by 5 bases, the J end by 2 bases, with 5 bases between. The CDR3, as DNA: TGTGCCAGCAGAGGTACCTACGAGCAGTACTTC. It is translated as CASRGTYEQYF.

The CDR3 protein is CAWSVGDYEQYF. In DNA form, the CDR3 reads TGTGCCTGGAGCGTAGGGGACTACGAGCAGTACTTC. V is TRBV30 and J is TRBJ2-7; D perhaps matches TRBD1 (5 bases). V lost 3 bases, J lost 3 bases, and 9 bases lay in between. The CDR3 has 12 residues. Germline loops: CDR1 GTSNPN, CDR2 SVGIG (reference sequence).

The rearrangement joins TRBV28 to TRBJ2-7; TRBD2 matches 8 bases. The germline V gene has CDR1 MDHEN and CDR2 SYDVKM. V trimming: 6 bases; J trimming: 6 bases; junction bases outside the gene matches: 10. This CDR3 is 14 amino acids long. The CDR3 is CASSQAGERIEQYF. For the CDR3, the DNA is TGTGCCAGCAGCCAAGCGGGGGAACGGATCGAGCAGTACTTC.

This chain's CDR3 is CASRSLRLNFSYEQYF. Here the CDR3 DNA reads TGTGCCAGCCGATCCTTAAGACTGAATTTCTCCTACGAGCAGTACTTC. The chain carries TRBV21-1 and TRBJ2-7; the table assigns TRBD2, which was not confirmed against the DNA. TRBV21-1 is a pseudogene. The CDR3 covers 16 residues.

This clone was found once. This chain links TRBV2 with TRBJ2-3; D tentatively fits TRBD1 or TRBD2 (5 bases each). CDR1 SNHLY and CDR2 FYNNEI come from the germline V gene. Trimming took 10 bases from V and 3 from J, leaving 17 bases between them. The CDR3 spans 14 residues. The CDR3 spells CATVGVPRTDTQYF. CDR3 coding DNA: TGTGCCACCGTGGGGGTCCCCCGAACAGATACGCAGTATTTT.

CDR3 region: CASNTVLQETQYF. The CDR3 nucleotides read TGTGCCAGCAACACAGTCCTTCAAGAGACCCAGTACTTC. This sequence joins TRBV6-5 and TRBJ2-5; D ambiguous. V dropped 7 bases and J dropped 2 bases, with 11 bases sitting between them. The CDR3 is 13 amino acids. From germline, CDR1 is MNHEY and CDR2 SVGAGI.

This clone was found a few times. The CDR3 sequence: CASRVHTEAFF. DNA for the CDR3: TGTGCCAGCAGGGTCCACACTGAAGCTTTCTTT. This rearrangement joins TRBV2 to TRBJ1-1; D ambiguous. The V and J ends lost 6 bases and 3 bases respectively, with 5 bases between them. The germline V gene has CDR1 SNHLY and CDR2 FYNNEI. This CDR3 contains 11 residues.

The CDR3 sequence: CASSQGIFVGFTFEAFF. CDR3 in DNA: TGTGCCAGCAGCCAAGGAATCTTTGTGGGGTTTACTTTTGAAGCTTTCTTT. The rearrangement uses TRBV4-2 and TRBJ1-1; no reliable D call. This CDR3 comprises 17 residues. Germline CDR1 LGHNA, CDR2 YNFKEQ. V gave up 1 base and J gave up 7 bases, with 22 bases separating them.

The rearrangement links TRBV18 to TRBJ1-1; TRBD1 matches at 7 bases. Per germline, CDR1 KGHSH and CDR2 LQKENI. With V trimmed by 2 bases and J by 1 base, 4 bases remained unmatched. The CDR3 loop spans 15 amino acids. The CDR3 region is CASSPGWTGNTEAFF. In DNA, the CDR3 is TGTGCCAGCTCACCAGGGTGGACAGGGAACACTGAAGCTTTCTTT.

This clone was seen a few times. V usage is TRBV6-5 and J usage is TRBJ1-5; D may be TRBD1 (5 bases). Germline CDR1 and CDR2: MNHEY and SVGAGI. The V end lost 8 bases, the J end lost 3 bases, and 14 bases lay between the germline ends. This CDR3 spans 14 amino acids. CDR3 amino acids: CASEGVLVNQPQHF. In nucleotides, the CDR3 is TGTGCCAGCGAAGGGGTCTTGGTCAATCAGCCCCAGCATTTT.